The T cell receptor (beta chain) under discussion was sequenced for a study of PD-1 blockade in classical Hodgkin lymphoma (dated by TCRdb to the early 2020s). Notes on the research overall: Nivolumab dosing was 3 mg/kg intravenously every 2 weeks, continuing until either disease progression or unacceptable toxicity. To define a peripheral blood immune signature of response to PD-1 blockade in classical Hodgkin lymphoma, the study combined TCR beta sequencing with CyTOF. Study-wide conclusions, independent of this receptor: The study was restricted to a single clinical trial cohort, and the causes of repertoire differences, possibly disease activity or prior therapy, were left undefined. Baseline diversity similar to that of newly diagnosed patients was observed in trial patients achieving complete response, whereas significantly lower diversity was observed in partial responders and progressors. A significant rise by C4D1 was seen in CD4+ but not CD8+ TCR diversity (p=0.0027 vs p=0.16), with the rise being most apparent in complete responders (p=0.02). Baseline TCR diversity was reported to be lower in newly diagnosed patients than in healthy donors, and even lower in relapsed/refractory patients. Lower diversity was seen in patients whose nivolumab began less than 1 year after ASCT, and these patients were left out of later analyses so that immune reconstitution would not confound the results.

The time point label, as the study defines it: cycle 1 day 1 (C1D1), immediately before nivolumab initiation. All trial patients had relapsed after autologous stem cell transplantation, with cohorts A, B and C differing in prior brentuximab vedotin exposure. Using a Miltenyi CD8+ T cell isolation kit, CD8+ T cells were purified from thawed PBMCs through magnetic negative selection. The trial cohort included some 53 patients with relapsed/refractory classical Hodgkin lymphoma, and each patient had a best overall response of complete response, partial response or progressive disease. Single-agent nivolumab was administered to trial patients in the multi-cohort phase II CheckMate 205 trial. An independent review committee assessed best overall response by applying the 2007 International Working Group response criteria. Trial PBMCs were collected immediately before nivolumab initiation (C1D1) and during therapy at cycle 2 day 1 and cycle 4 day 1. Peripheral blood was collected in 8 mL Vacutainer Cell Preparation Tubes, from which PBMCs were isolated by centrifugation and then cryopreserved. Purified CD4+ and CD8+ fractions were prepared only for cases in which an additional PBMC sample was available. Magnetically labelled cells were removed on LS columns in a quadroMACS separator, and the flow-through was collected as the purified fraction.

The Qiagen DNeasy kit was used to extract genomic DNA both from unsorted PBMCs and from the negatively selected CD4+ and CD8+ fractions. Amplification of TCR beta CDR3 regions was done by immunoSEQ multiplex PCR with primers that anneal to V and J segments. A synthetic immune receptor repertoire was used to minimize amplification bias, and remaining bias was computationally removed after sequencing. Per the source publication's procedure: Repertoire diversity was quantified as the Shannon entropy index using custom Python scripts. Unsorted, CD4+ and CD8+ repertoires were analyzed separately, except in combined analyses where CD4+ and CD8+ sequences were merged in silico. Clonal expansion was defined as a frequency increase of at least 2-fold after treatment compared with C1D1, and clones undetected at baseline were assigned a pseudocount of 0.5. Singleton clones were defined as clones with 0 or 1 copy at C1D1, and non-singleton clones were defined as clones with 2 or more copies. Clones expanded in unsorted samples were annotated as CD4+, CD8+ or unknown by matching protein sequences in sorted samples from the same patient. Diversity changes from C1D1 to C4D1 were tested in paired samples using Wilcoxon tests. Entries here come from immuneACCESS through TCRdb and include only in-frame sequences with V and J called. Some clones fail to appear in such tables; in the studies checked, an unresolved V gene covers under half of the shortfall, and the cause of the remainder is unknown. V and J calls plus clone size are reproduced from that table; the DNA served to infer D and trimming. The sample contains 4,500 to 5,500 clones, just over 75% of them found a single time. About 24% of the sample rests with the top ten.

V was cut back by 4 bases and J by 4 bases, leaving a gap of 20 bases between them. CDR1 SNHLY and CDR2 FYNNEI are derived from the germline V gene. CDR3 length: 17 amino acids, cysteine to phenylalanine. Of all the DNA, just the CDR3 is kept, 51 bases in frame from base 1. To note about this clone: Its antigen is not yet known. Base qualities are not recorded, but no much larger clone differs from it by a single base.

This chain joins TRBV2 to TRBJ1-5; the D gene is unclear. The material sequenced was CD8+ T cells from blood, taken at baseline. The sequence was collected from a human donor with classical Hodgkin lymphoma. The DNA sequence follows: TGTGCCAGCAGTGGATTGCGCGGGCAGGCTAAAAATCAGCCCCAGCATTTT. Translated, this is CASSGLRGQAKNQPQHF.